The rows below give T cell receptor beta chains drawn from one sample of a study of immune cell composition in non-small cell lung cancer. Repertoires were generated with immunoSEQ multiplex PCR, while TCRdb's copy carries only in-frame clones and drops some. The data contain 2,200 or so clones, approximately 88% of them singletons. The sample consisted of lung tumor tissue. The receptors were gathered from a human donor with non-small cell lung cancer. Each CDR3 is given with its conserved first and last residue.

V gene	CDR3 length	J gene	CDR3 protein
TRBV2	15	TRBJ2-2	CASSFPGQGAGELFF
TRBV28	14	TRBJ1-1	CASGEGQENTEAFF
TRBV5-6	14	TRBJ1-1	CASSPLNWNTEAFF
TRBV5-6	19	TRBJ1-1	CASRLSQAGSMRMNTEAFF
TRBV4-2	17	TRBJ1-4	CASSQDYAAGTGEKLFF
TRBV7-2	12	TRBJ2-5	CASARGRETQYF
TRBV19	13	TRBJ2-7	CASSKTGFYEQYF
TRBV19	13	TRBJ1-4	CASSDRVKEKLFF
TRBV20-1	11	TRBJ2-7	CSARTSYEQYF
TRBV5-4	15	TRBJ2-7	CASSLGGRGTYEQYF
TRBV10-3	13	TRBJ2-2	CAIRVRGTGELFF
TRBV19	11	TRBJ1-2	CASSGGHGYTF
TRBV7-9	14	TRBJ2-3	CASSVTGVTDTQYF
TRBV30	14	TRBJ1-1	CAWSLLRGYTEAFF
TRBV27	17	TRBJ2-1	CASSPRLLQGVHNEQFF
TRBV11-2	16	TRBJ1-2	CASSQVSGTGNYGYTF
TRBV2	10	TRBJ1-2	CASKGAGYTF
TRBV6-6	16	TRBJ2-1	CASSYSPAGGSREQFF
TRBV28	15	TRBJ2-1	CASSLPGLGSREQFF
TRBV5-1	17	TRBJ2-3	CASSLAGGLPSTDTQYF
TRBV2	13	TRBJ1-6	CASPGQGGSPLHF
TRBV10-1	16	TRBJ1-2	CASSESLGQGRYGYTF
TRBV5-1	12	TRBJ1-2	CASIGDDYGYTF
TRBV4-1	20	TRBJ2-3	CASSLGTSGSGGAFTDTQYF
TRBV5-4	14	TRBJ2-1	CASSRTGSYNEQFF
TRBV30	15	TRBJ2-2	CAWSPGTGGTGELFF
TRBV7-2	15	TRBJ1-5	CASSPQWGGNQPQHF
TRBV7-9	14	TRBJ2-7	CASSPTTGSYEQYF
TRBV30	14	TRBJ1-3	CAWDPGLGLNTIYF
TRBV10-3	12	TRBJ2-1	CAISDNSNEQFF
TRBV5-1	16	TRBJ2-2	CASSPPLAGDTGELFF
TRBV11-2	15	TRBJ2-1	CASSSQRGVYNEQFF
TRBV5-6	14	TRBJ1-5	CASRSTYSNQPQHF
TRBV19	15	TRBJ2-5	CASSRRGAVQETQYF
TRBV4-2	14	TRBJ1-4	CASSQYIAYEKLFF